Below, 23 T cell receptor beta chains from the same sample are listed, as sequenced in a study of cytomegalovirus exposure and HLA in healthy donors. Primers included in the PCR were 60 Vbeta and 13 Jbeta primers. Here immunoSEQ multiplex PCR was the method, and the copy in TCRdb shows in-frame clones only, minus some. The table records 170,000 or so clones, roughly four fifths of them present only once. The sequencing input was PBMCs. The receptors stem from a middle-aged man in good health and CMV-seronegative.

The rearrangement links TRBV4-1 to TRBJ2-7, with 11 positions matching TRBD2. This CDR3 is built from 16 residues. Per germline, CDR1 MGHRA and CDR2 YSYEKL. Unmatched junction bases numbered 5, after V lost 3 bases and J lost 1 base. The chain's CDR3 is CASSHAGTSGSYEQYF. The CDR3 coding sequence is TGCGCCAGCAGCCACGCCGGGACTAGCGGATCCTACGAGCAGTACTTC.

The chain recombines TRBV5-1 with TRBJ2-5, with 9 bases fitting TRBD2. The trim removed 5 bases at V and 0 bases at J, leaving 8 bases unmatched. The CDR3 has 16 amino acids. The V gene's germline CDR1 is SGHRS and CDR2 YFSETQ. CDR3 coding DNA: TGCGCCAGCAGTTTCACCTCTAGCGGGAACCAAGAGACCCAGTACTTC. Translation: CASSFTSSGNQETQYF.

V and J are TRBV7-9 and TRBJ2-1; D is unresolved. CDR3 length equals 12 residues. Per germline, CDR1 SEHNR and CDR2 FQNEAQ (reference sequence). The V end was cut by 1 base, the J end by 10 bases, with 8 bases between. Written as DNA, the CDR3 is TGTGCCAGCAGCTTAGGACAACAGGAGCAGTTCTTC. Its translation: CASSLGQQEQFF.

The rearrangement joins TRBV6-5 to TRBJ2-7, with 13 bases lining up with TRBD2. In germline, CDR1 is MNHEY, CDR2 SVGAGI. The trim removed 4 bases at V and 5 bases at J, leaving 8 bases unmatched. The CDR3 is made up of 16 amino acids. This CDR3 reads CASSSPLAGGWNEQYF. CDR3 bases: TGTGCCAGCAGTTCCCCACTAGCGGGAGGGTGGAACGAGCAGTACTTC.

V usage is TRBV30 and J usage is TRBJ1-5; D might be TRBD1 (5 bases). The V gene lost 1 base and the J gene lost 4 bases, with 14 bases spanning the gap. The germline V gene has CDR1 GTSNPN and CDR2 SVGIG (reference sequence). The CDR3 totals 15 residues. The chain's CDR3 is CAWSALDSRNQPQHF. For the CDR3, the DNA is TGTGCCTGGAGTGCCCTAGACAGTAGAAATCAGCCCCAGCATTTT.

The V and J genes are TRBV7-8 and TRBJ1-1; no clear D gene. V lost 5 bases to trimming and J lost 5 bases, with 9 bases between them. CDR1 SGHVS and CDR2 FQNEAQ come from the germline V gene. The CDR3 length is 12 residues. The CDR3 nucleotides read TGTGCCAGCAGCCGAGGAGGGACTGAAGCTTTCTTT. Translation gives CASSRGGTEAFF.

This clone was counted only a few times. V usage is TRBV4-2 and J usage is TRBJ1-4, with TRBD1 identical over 7 bases. V was pared by 4 bases and J by 5 bases, with 4 bases of the junction left unmatched. Per the germline V gene, CDR1 is LGHNA and CDR2 is YNFKEQ. The CDR3 is 14 amino acids. The CDR3: CASSRAGGNEKLFF. As DNA, the CDR3 is TGTGCCAGCAGCCGAGCAGGGGGGAATGAAAAACTGTTTTTT.

J is TRBJ1-2 and V is TRBV25-1, with 9 bases lining up with TRBD1. Germline loops: CDR1 MGHDK, CDR2 SYGVNS. The CDR3 extends over 13 amino acids. V was clipped by 10 bases and J by 1 base; unmatched bases: 4. In DNA form, the CDR3 reads TGTGCCACCAGGGGACAGGGTAACTATGGCTACACCTTC. Translating gives CATRGQGNYGYTF.

The chain is built from TRBV5-4 and TRBJ1-6; 7 bases map to TRBD1. There are 16 residues in the CDR3. Trimming took 0 bases from V and 10 from J; bases not matched to a gene: 10. The germline V gene has CDR1 SGHNT and CDR2 YYREEE (reference sequence). CDR3 sequence reads: CASSLAGVKGGSPLHF. CDR3 bases: TGTGCCAGCAGCTTGGCCGGGGTAAAAGGGGGCTCACCCCTCCACTTT.

The rearrangement links TRBV18 to TRBJ2-1; D unresolved. This CDR3 has 14 amino acids. The germline gives CDR1 KGHSH, CDR2 LQKENI. V was pared by 3 bases and J by 5 bases, with 11 bases between. The CDR3 nucleotides are TGTGCCAGCTCACCGGAGCTAAAAAACAATGAGCAGTTCTTC. It specifies CASSPELKNNEQFF.

The chain couples TRBV19 to TRBJ1-5; no reliable D call. With 0 bases removed from V and 4 bases from J, the gap between germline ends came to 4 bases. The V gene's germline CDR1 is LNHDA and CDR2 SQIVND (reference sequence). The CDR3 is 13 amino acids. The CDR3 is CASSIERNQPQHF. The CDR3 DNA sequence: TGTGCCAGTAGTATAGAACGGAATCAGCCCCAGCATTTT. Combining the CDR3 with reference TRBV19 and TRBJ1-5 gives the whole variable domain DGGITQSPKYLFRKEGQNVTLSCEQNLNHDAMYWYRQDPGQGLRLIYYSQIVNDFQKGDIAEGYSVSREKKESFPLTVTSAQKNPTAFYLCASSIERNQPQHFGDGTRLSIL.

V and J are TRBV19 and TRBJ2-1, with 9 bases fitting TRBD2. Unmatched junction bases numbered 13, after V lost 7 bases and J lost 9 bases. Germline lookup yields CDR1 LNHDA and CDR2 SQIVND (reference sequence). The CDR3 runs to 15 residues. CDR3 sequence: CASTPVAGGPPEQFF. DNA of the CDR3: TGTGCCAGTACCCCTGTCGCGGGGGGGCCCCCTGAGCAGTTCTTC.

J is TRBJ1-5 and V is TRBV4-2; D is ambiguous. This CDR3 spans 14 amino acids. V dropped 1 base and J dropped 1 base, with 5 bases sitting between them. Germline values: CDR1 LGHNA, CDR2 YNFKEQ. The CDR3 sequence: CASSQVASNQPQHF. The CDR3 DNA is TGTGCCAGCAGCCAAGTTGCGAGCAATCAGCCCCAGCATTTT.

This sequence joins TRBV29-1 and TRBJ1-3; D possibly corresponds to TRBD1 (5 bases). This CDR3 comprises 15 residues. V was clipped by 1 base and J by 8 bases, with 18 bases between them. Germline assignment: CDR1 SQVTM and CDR2 ANQGSEA. The CDR3 is CSVEAQALGGHTIYF. CDR3 DNA sequence: TGCAGCGTTGAAGCCCAGGCGTTGGGGGGACACACCATATATTTT.

This clone showed up just a few times. The genes are TRBV4-1 and TRBJ1-4; 7 nucleotides line up with TRBD1. The CDR3 covers 16 residues. Germline V gene sequence: CDR1 MGHRA, CDR2 YSYEKL. Trimming removed 4 bases from V and 1 base from J; junction bases left unmatched: 6. CDR3 loop: CASSLSPGGTNEKLFF. The CDR3 DNA reads as TGCGCCAGCAGCCTAAGCCCAGGGGGAACTAATGAAAAACTGTTTTTT.

This clone was found a few times. This chain connects TRBV4-2 to TRBJ2-3; D might be TRBD2 (7 bases). The V gene lost 0 bases and the J gene lost 5 bases, with 21 bases spanning the gap. Germline CDR1 LGHNA, CDR2 YNFKEQ. The length of the CDR3 is 18 residues. The CDR3 region is CASSQERGGPIRVDTQYF. CDR3 bases: TGTGCCAGCAGCCAAGAAAGGGGGGGGCCTATTCGTGTAGATACGCAGTATTTT.

The V gene is TRBV18, the J gene TRBJ2-4; possible D gene TRBD2, 5 bases. Germline CDR1 and CDR2: KGHSH and LQKENI. This CDR3 has 16 amino acids. V lost 6 bases and J lost 3, with 18 bases in between. The CDR3 nucleotides are TGTGCCAGCTCCCCGACTATTGAGTTGGTCAAAAACATTCAGTACTTC. Amino acids: CASSPTIELVKNIQYF.

This clone came up a few times. The J gene is TRBJ2-3, the V gene TRBV4-3; D gene unclear. The CDR3 runs 13 residues. V shed 1 base and J shed 4 bases, with 6 bases lying between them. The germline CDR1 and CDR2 sequences are LGHNA and YSLEER. The CDR3 sequence is CASSQAHSDTQYF. The CDR3 coding sequence is TGCGCCAGCAGCCAAGCCCACTCAGATACGCAGTATTTT.

The rearrangement joins TRBV18 to TRBJ2-7; 9 bases line up with TRBD2. J was trimmed by 1 base and V by 2 bases; bases with no gene match: 9. In germline, CDR1 is KGHSH, CDR2 LQKENI. The CDR3 totals 17 residues. The CDR3 sequence: CASSPESGRLLSYEQYF. The CDR3 DNA is TGTGCCAGCTCACCAGAAAGCGGGAGGCTCCTATCCTACGAGCAGTACTTC.

The rearrangement links TRBV29-1 to TRBJ2-2; no clear D gene. The V end was cut by 0 bases, the J end by 6 bases, with 5 bases between. Germline-derived CDR1 and CDR2 are SQVTM and ANQGSEA. The length of the CDR3 is 12 residues. The CDR3 DNA sequence: TGCAGCGTTGAAGATACTCCCGGGGAGCTGTTTTTT. Its protein is CSVEDTPGELFF.

Only one count was recorded for this clone. The V and J genes are TRBV7-9 and TRBJ2-7, with D perhaps TRBD1 (5 bases). The CDR3 has 13 amino acids. V was cut by 5 bases and J by 3 bases, with 11 bases left in between. The germline V gene encodes CDR1 SEHNR and CDR2 FQNEAQ (reference sequence). CDR3 amino acids: CASSLGRGYEQYF. As DNA, the CDR3 is TGTGCCAGCAGCCTGGGGCGAGGCTACGAGCAGTACTTC.

This clone was seen once. V is TRBV5-1 and J is TRBJ2-3; TRBD2 matches at 10 bases. The V and J ends lost 0 bases and 0 bases, in that order; junction bases with no gene match: 1. Germline loops: CDR1 SGHRS, CDR2 YFSETQ. This CDR3 spans 16 amino acids. The CDR3 loop reads CASSLASGSSTDTQYF. As DNA, the CDR3 is TGCGCCAGCAGCTTGGCTAGCGGGAGTAGCACAGATACGCAGTATTTT.

The chain is built from TRBV6-1 and TRBJ2-7; 11 bases fit TRBD1. The junction had 0 bases not matched to a gene; V was cut back by 8 bases and J by 6 bases. The CDR3 length is 11 residues. The germline CDR1 and CDR2 sequences are MNHNS and SASEGT. This CDR3 is CASGTGGEQYF. In DNA form, the CDR3 reads TGTGCCAGCGGGACAGGGGGCGAGCAGTACTTC.